These 24 T cell receptor beta chains were all obtained from the same sample, sequenced in a study of T cell responses to AZD1222 COVID-19 vaccine. Data came from immunoSEQ multiplex PCR; TCRdb stores just in-frame clones and leaves some out. The sample carries around 92,000 clones, about 91% recorded once. The material sequenced was peripheral blood, taken on day 0 of AZD1222 vaccination. These TCRs come from an adult in good health.

This clone has just one count. The V and J genes are TRBV27 and TRBJ1-1, with 9 bases that match TRBD1. In germline, CDR1 is MNHEY, CDR2 SMNVEV (reference sequence). The CDR3 loop spans 13 amino acids. Germline trimming cut 7 bases from V and 6 bases from J; bases unmatched to any gene: 6. The CDR3 loop reads CASTRQGVPEAFF. DNA for the CDR3: TGTGCCAGCACGCGACAGGGGGTCCCTGAAGCTTTCTTT.

The chain is built from TRBV6-2 or TRBV6-3 and TRBJ1-5; D might be TRBD1 (5 bases). This CDR3 is built from 16 residues. V dropped 3 bases and J dropped 3 bases, with 15 bases sitting between them. Germline CDR1 MNHEY, CDR2 SVGEGT. This CDR3 reads CASSYSRQGDNQPQHF. Here the CDR3 DNA reads TGTGCCAGCAGTTATAGCCGGCAGGGAGACAATCAGCCCCAGCATTTT.

The gene calls are TRBV5-1 and TRBJ1-1; D remains ambiguous. The length of the CDR3 is 13 residues. Per the germline V gene, CDR1 is SGHRS and CDR2 is YFSETQ. Trimming cost V 5 bases and J 0 bases, with 8 bases left between them. The CDR3 protein is CASSAQVNTEAFF. The CDR3 DNA is TGCGCCAGCAGTGCGCAGGTGAACACTGAAGCTTTCTTT.

The chain has TRBV21-1 and TRBJ1-3; the table's D gene call, TRBD1, was not cross checked with the DNA. TRBV21-1 is assigned pseudogene status. The CDR3 extends over 17 amino acids. The CDR3 DNA reads TGTGCCAGCAGCAAAGTCCCAGGCCCTTCCTCTGGAAACACCATATATTTT. The encoded protein is CASSKVPGPSSGNTIYF.

The rearrangement links TRBV4-1 to TRBJ1-2, with D unresolved. CDR1 is MGHRA, CDR2 YSYEKL, per germline. CDR3 length equals 13 residues. Trimming took off 1 base at V and 7 bases at J, with 10 bases between the two ends. Here the CDR3 DNA reads TGCGCCAGCAGCCAAGTCCCGACGGGTGGCTACACCTTC. Protein sequence: CASSQVPTGGYTF.

The count of this clone is one. The J gene is TRBJ1-1, the V gene TRBV18, with D perhaps TRBD1 (6 bases). This CDR3 is built from 15 residues. Per germline, CDR1 KGHSH and CDR2 LQKENI. The V and J ends lost 2 bases and 3 bases respectively, with 13 bases between them. The CDR3 region is CASSPSTGLDTEAFF. CDR3 DNA: TGTGCCAGCTCACCATCTACAGGGCTGGACACTGAAGCTTTCTTT.

The chain links TRBV7-6 to TRBJ1-5; D possibly corresponds to TRBD1 (5 bases). The germline CDR1 and CDR2 sequences are SGHVS and FNYEAQ. The CDR3 is 16 amino acids. The V gene lost 5 bases and the J gene lost 6 bases, with 20 bases spanning the gap. The CDR3 coding sequence is TGTGCCAGCAGCGACAGACTAGCGGGTCTTGGTCAGCCCCAGCATTTT. This translates into CASSDRLAGLGQPQHF. Based on the CDR3 plus reference TRBV7-6 and TRBJ1-5, the full variable domain is GAGVSQSPRYKVTKRGQDVALRCDPISGHVSLYWYRQALGQGPEFLTYFNYEAQQDKSGLPNDRFSAERPEGSISTLTIQRTEQRDSAMYRCASSDRLAGLGQPQHFGDGTRLSIL.

V and J are TRBV12-5 and TRBJ1-6; the D gene is possibly TRBD1 (6 bases). The CDR3 extends over 13 amino acids. The V end lost 7 bases, the J end lost 7 bases, and 11 bases lay between the germline ends. Per the germline V gene, CDR1 is LGHNT and CDR2 is FRNRAP. The CDR3 sequence is CASARQGNSPLHF. The DNA of the CDR3 is TGTGCTAGTGCTCGTCAGGGGAATTCACCCCTCCACTTT.

The chain is built from TRBV28 and TRBJ2-7; 7 bases agree with TRBD1. Germline trimming cut 6 bases from V and 3 bases from J; bases unmatched to any gene: 5. The CDR3 extends over 13 amino acids. CDR1 and CDR2 from the germline V gene are MDHEN and SYDVKM. The CDR3 DNA reads as TGTGCCAGCAGGCCGGGACAGAACTACGAGCAGTACTTC. Protein sequence: CASRPGQNYEQYF.

This chain connects TRBV5-1 to TRBJ2-3; D gene ambiguous. Germline CDR1 is SGHRS and CDR2 is YFSETQ. Trimming shortened V by 5 bases and J by 4 bases, and 11 bases separated the two germline ends. CDR3 length: 13 residues. CDR3 nucleotides: TGCGCCAGCAGTTTCGTGGTGGCAGATACGCAGTATTTT. Translation gives CASSFVVADTQYF.

The sample holds one count of this clone. The gene calls are TRBV4-2 and TRBJ1-4, with a tentative D call TRBD1 (5 bases). Germline V gene data show CDR1 as LGHNA and CDR2 as YNFKEQ. V lost 1 base and J 10 bases, leaving 13 bases between the germline ends. The CDR3 runs to 14 residues. The CDR3 spells CASSQGTRGVKLFF. The CDR3 DNA reads TGTGCCAGCAGCCAAGGGACACGGGGGGTAAAACTGTTTTTT.

This chain connects TRBV5-1 to TRBJ2-3; 7 positions agree with TRBD1. Germline V CDR1 and CDR2: SGHRS, YFSETQ. The CDR3 sequence is 19 residues long. Unmatched junction bases numbered 16, after V lost 2 bases and J lost 1 base. The CDR3 region has the DNA TGCGCCAGCAGCTTTGGCCTGGGACAGCCTCTTGTGGGCACAGATACGCAGTATTTT. Protein sequence: CASSFGLGQPLVGTDTQYF.

CDR3 region: CASSQAAGLDQPQHF. CDR3 bases: TGTGCCAGCAGCCAAGCAGCAGGGTTAGATCAGCCCCAGCATTTT. This chain links TRBV3-1 (or the pseudogene TRBV3-2) with TRBJ1-5; the D gene is possibly TRBD1 (5 bases). V was cut by 1 base and J by 5 bases, with 12 bases left in between. Germline CDR1 and CDR2: LGHDT and YNNKEL (reference sequence). This CDR3 spans 15 amino acids.

This CDR3 is CASSLSGQPIEAQHF. CDR3 bases: TGCGCCAGCAGCTTGTCGGGACAGCCAATCGAGGCCCAGCATTTT. The chain carries TRBV4-1 and TRBJ1-5; 7 positions agree with TRBD1. Unmatched junction bases numbered 15, after V lost 5 bases and J lost 11 bases. Germline CDR1 reads MGHRA; CDR2 reads YSYEKL. The CDR3 spans 15 residues.

This clone has only a few counts. The chain joins TRBV7-2 to TRBJ1-3; a possible D gene is TRBD1 (5 bases). The germline V and J ends were trimmed by 1 base and 3 bases, with 19 bases remaining between them. CDR3 length: 18 residues. Germline CDR1 and CDR2: SGHTA and FQGNSA. The DNA of the CDR3 is TGTGCCAGCAGCTTAGTTCCCGCCAGGGCCCATCGTGGAAACACCATATATTTT. It codes for CASSLVPARAHRGNTIYF.

V is TRBV29-1 and J is TRBJ1-6; 7 bases are a match to TRBD1. CDR1 and CDR2 (germline): SQVTM, ANQGSEA. This CDR3 region has 13 residues. The ends lost 6 bases at V and 7 bases at J; junction bases unmatched: 6. This CDR3 reads CSVKGQENSPLHF. In DNA, the CDR3 is TGCAGCGTCAAAGGACAGGAAAATTCACCCCTCCACTTT.

This clone came up once. The V call is TRBV9, the J call TRBJ2-7, with 9 bases identical to TRBD1. V was clipped by 6 bases and J by 3 bases; unmatched bases: 4. CDR1 and CDR2 (germline): SGDLS, YYNGEE. CDR3 length: 13 residues. Written as DNA, the CDR3 is TGTGCCAGCATTCGACAGGGGGACTACGAGCAGTACTTC. Translating it yields CASIRQGDYEQYF.

The chain uses TRBV5-1 and TRBJ1-1, with D possibly being TRBD1 (6 bases). V was trimmed by 4 bases and J by 1 base, leaving 8 bases between them. The CDR3 sequence is 13 residues long. Germline-derived CDR1 and CDR2 are SGHRS and YFSETQ. The CDR3 DNA is TGCGCCAGCAGCCGACAGGAGAACACTGAAGCTTTCTTT. It codes for CASSRQENTEAFF.

J is TRBJ2-7 and V is TRBV15; 9 bases match TRBD1. V gave up 0 bases and J gave up 3 bases; unmatched junction bases: 9. CDR1 is LNHNV and CDR2 is YYDKDF in the germline V gene (reference sequence). This CDR3 contains 17 residues. CDR3 sequence reads: CATSRDNRGQGSYEQYF. The CDR3 DNA reads TGTGCCACCAGCAGAGATAATCGGGGACAGGGTAGCTACGAGCAGTACTTC.

This clone was observed a single time. The CDR3 here is CASSPREGVTYEQYF. CDR3 nucleotides: TGTGCCAGCAGTCCACGGGAGGGAGTTACCTACGAGCAGTACTTC. The chain couples TRBV5-4 to TRBJ2-7; 8 bases align to TRBD2. The CDR3 contains 15 residues. From germline, CDR1 is SGHNT and CDR2 YYREEE (reference sequence). The ends lost 5 bases at V and 2 bases at J; junction bases unmatched: 9.

Concerning this clone itself: The same CDR3 also results from other DNA sequences found in this sample. This chain connects TRBV6-4 to TRBJ1-2, with TRBD1 matching 9 bases. V was pared by 0 bases and J by 8 bases, with 1 base of the junction left unmatched. The CDR3 is 13 amino acids. Germline lookup yields CDR1 MRHNA and CDR2 SNTAGT. CDR3 loop: CASSDSTGGGYTF. The CDR3 DNA reads as TGTGCCAGCAGTGACTCCACAGGGGGCGGCTACACCTTC.

The rearrangement links TRBV19 to TRBJ2-7; weak D call: TRBD1 (6 bases). Trimming pared 5 bases from V and 5 bases from J, leaving 13 bases between. This CDR3 region has 13 residues. The germline CDR1 and CDR2 sequences are LNHDA and SQIVND (reference sequence). CDR3 loop: CASSSPNRDEQYF. For the CDR3, the DNA is TGTGCCAGTAGTTCTCCGAACAGGGACGAGCAGTACTTC.

The V call is TRBV3-1 (or the pseudogene TRBV3-2), the J call TRBJ1-4, with 7 bases that match TRBD1. The V gene's germline CDR1 is LGHDT and CDR2 YNNKEL (reference sequence). The CDR3 is made up of 14 amino acids. J was trimmed by 8 bases and V by 5 bases; bases with no gene match: 8. The chain's CDR3 is CASSLQGIGEKLFF. In nucleotides, the CDR3 is TGTGCCAGCAGCTTACAGGGGATTGGGGAAAAACTGTTTTTT.

This clone was observed a single time. The chain has TRBV7-2 and TRBJ2-5; 10 bases map to TRBD2. Germline loops: CDR1 SGHTA, CDR2 FQGNSA. The CDR3 sequence is 16 residues long. Germline trimming cut 5 bases from V and 5 bases from J; bases unmatched to any gene: 11. CDR3 DNA: TGTGCCAGCAGCAGAGCGGGGGGGCCGAGACGCGAGACCCAGTACTTC. This codes for CASSRAGGPRRETQYF. Using reference TRBV7-2 and TRBJ2-5 for the parts outside the CDR3, the full variable domain is GAGVSQSPSNKVTEKGKDVELRCDPISGHTALYWYRQSLGQGLEFLIYFQGNSAPDKSGLPSDRFSAERTGGSVSTLTIQRTQQEDSAVYLCASSRAGGPRRETQYFGPGTRLLVL.